Shown below are 30 T cell receptor beta chains from a single sample sequenced in a study of CXCR3-negative and CXCR3-positive naive CD8 T cells. Study-level points and caveats: CXCR3-positive naive cells had more hydrophobic TRB CDR3s than CXCR3-negative naive cells.

5' RACE with UMI labels generated the TRB cDNA libraries. TCRdb derives one entry per CDR3 protein from the 5' RACE reads, leaving out DNA. The sample table includes 6,500 to 7,000 distinct CDR3 sequences. Which antigens these TCRs recognize remains unknown. Specimen: naive CXCR3+ CD8+ T cells from blood. Described subset: CD45RO-CCR7+CD27+CD95- naive CD8+ T cells expressing CXCR3 (TNR3+). These receptors were taken from a human donor in good health. Some clones in this sample may be carry-over from other donors' samples.

This clonotype is called medium-sized based on its frequency. The chain uses TRBV5-1 and TRBJ2-5. CDR3 length equals 11 residues. CDR1 and CDR2 from the germline V gene are SGHRS and YFSETQ. CDR3 sequence reads: CASSLEGTQYF.

The rearrangement links TRBV7-9 to TRBJ1-2. Germline CDR1 reads SEHNR; CDR2 reads FQNEAQ (reference sequence). The CDR3 contains 13 residues. The chain's CDR3 is CASSPFGVRGYTF.

The chain joins TRBV27 to TRBJ2-3; TCRdb lists TRBD2, though no DNA is available to test this call. Germline values: CDR1 MNHEY, CDR2 SMNVEV (reference sequence). The CDR3 has 16 residues. The CDR3 sequence is CASSVGTSGSGDTQYF.

This clonotype is medium-sized by frequency. The V gene is TRBV29-1, the J gene TRBJ2-3; TCRdb indicates TRBD2, and absent DNA this call remains unverified. The CDR3 is 16 amino acids. CDR1 and CDR2 (germline): SQVTM, ANQGSEA. The CDR3 sequence is CSVEGGPADFTDTQYF.

Judged by frequency, this clonotype is medium-sized. The chain couples TRBV20-1 to TRBJ1-1; TCRdb's D call of TRBD1 is untestable without DNA. In germline, CDR1 is DFQATT, CDR2 SNEGSKA (reference sequence). This CDR3 is built from 15 residues. The CDR3 is CSARGDREKDTEAFF.

Its frequency marks this clonotype as medium-sized. The chain employs TRBV5-1 and TRBJ2-1; the D gene TCRdb calls, TRBD1, cannot be checked with no DNA. Germline CDR1 and CDR2: SGHRS and YFSETQ. This CDR3 spans 15 amino acids. This CDR3 is CASSSLGLPANEQFF.

This clonotype is classed as medium-sized by frequency. The V and J genes are TRBV28 and TRBJ2-7; without DNA, the TCRdb call of TRBD2 cannot be checked. The length of the CDR3 is 15 residues. The germline V gene encodes CDR1 MDHEN and CDR2 SYDVKM. This CDR3 is CASSLSASGAYEQYF.

Measured by frequency, this clonotype is medium-sized. This chain joins TRBV11-2 and TRBJ1-1; the TCRdb D gene call, TRBD1, has no DNA to confirm it. Germline values: CDR1 SGHAT, CDR2 FQNNGV. The CDR3 loop spans 14 amino acids. This CDR3 reads CASSLDSGADEAFF. The whole variable domain, remainder taken from reference TRBV11-2 and TRBJ1-1, is EAGVAQSPRYKIIEKRQSVAFWCNPISGHATLYWYQQILGQGPKLLIQFQNNGVVDDSQLPKDRFSAERLKGVDSTLKIQPAKLEDSAVYLCASSLDSGADEAFFGQGTRLTVV.

The J gene is TRBJ2-1, the V gene TRBV11-2; TCRdb outputs TRBD1, but without DNA this stays unchecked. The CDR3 runs to 14 residues. The germline gives CDR1 SGHAT, CDR2 FQNNGV. The CDR3 is CASSLAGLYNEQFF.

The chain links TRBV28 to TRBJ1-5. Germline V gene data show CDR1 as MDHEN and CDR2 as SYDVKM. The CDR3 has 14 amino acids. The CDR3 reads CASRFEGGNQPQHF. The variable domain in full, with the rest retrieved from reference TRBV28 and TRBJ1-5, is DVKVTQSSRYLVKRTGEKVFLECVQDMDHENMFWYRQDPGLGLRLIYFSYDVKMKEKGDIPEGYSVSREKKERFSLILESASTNQTSMYLCASRFEGGNQPQHFGDGTRLSIL.

Considering frequency, this clonotype is medium-sized. The rearrangement uses TRBV10-3 and TRBJ2-7; the TCRdb call, TRBD2, lacks DNA for checking. The germline gives CDR1 ENHRY, CDR2 SYGVKD. The length of the CDR3 is 13 residues. CDR3 in amino acids: CAISRDLQNGQYF.

This chain links TRBV5-1 with TRBJ2-7; TCRdb returns TRBD2, unconfirmable since there is no DNA. The CDR3 sequence is 14 residues long. Germline V lookup: CDR1 SGHRS, CDR2 YFSETQ. The CDR3 loop is CASTTSGGLYEQYF.

The chain recombines TRBV7-2 with TRBJ2-7. Germline CDR1 and CDR2: SGHTA and FQGNSA. The CDR3 loop spans 14 amino acids. The CDR3 is CASSFRMSSYEQYF. The variable domain in full, with the rest retrieved from reference TRBV7-2 and TRBJ2-7, is GAGVSQSPSNKVTEKGKDVELRCDPISGHTALYWYRQSLGQGLEFLIYFQGNSAPDKSGLPSDRFSAERTGGSVSTLTIQRTQQEDSAVYLCASSFRMSSYEQYFGPGTRLTVT.

The rearrangement links TRBV7-8 to TRBJ2-4; TCRdb returns TRBD2, unconfirmable since there is no DNA. Germline lookup yields CDR1 SGHVS and CDR2 FQNEAQ. The CDR3 has 15 residues. The CDR3 loop is CASSLWGAGGPIQYF.

Measured by frequency, this clonotype is medium-sized. The chain links TRBV29-1 to TRBJ2-7. The CDR3 is 12 residues long. Germline V CDR1 and CDR2: SQVTM, ANQGSEA. The CDR3 reads CSVEDNGYEQYF.

V is TRBV6-5 and J is TRBJ2-7; TCRdb's D call of TRBD1 is untestable without DNA. CDR3 length equals 11 residues. CDR1 is MNHEY, CDR2 SVGAGI, per germline. The CDR3: CASFEGGEQYF.

The chain recombines TRBV12-2 with TRBJ1-4; TCRdb calls TRBD1, which cannot be checked without DNA. TRBV12-2 constitutes a pseudogene. The CDR3 loop spans 18 amino acids. This CDR3 is CASRSRGDRNATNEKLFF.

This clonotype is deemed medium-sized by its frequency. The chain couples TRBV10-3 to TRBJ1-2; the D call of TRBD1 rests on TCRdb alone, since no DNA is present to check it. CDR1 and CDR2 (germline): ENHRY, SYGVKD. The CDR3 runs to 16 residues. CDR3 residues: CATRELWTGPNYGYTF.

The rearrangement uses TRBV29-1 and TRBJ1-2. The germline V gene has CDR1 SQVTM and CDR2 ANQGSEA. CDR3 length equals 11 residues. CDR3 protein: CSVERPYGYTF.

The chain employs TRBV29-1 and TRBJ1-2. Germline-derived CDR1 and CDR2 are SQVTM and ANQGSEA. The CDR3 is 13 residues long. CDR3 sequence reads: CSVVPKGNYGYTF.

This clonotype is medium-sized (0.01 to 0.1%) by frequency. This sequence joins TRBV20-1 and TRBJ2-7. This CDR3 contains 14 residues. In germline, CDR1 is DFQATT, CDR2 SNEGSKA (reference sequence). The CDR3: CSASGRRVSYEQYF.

V and J are TRBV29-1 and TRBJ2-7; lacking DNA, the TRBD1 call made by TCRdb goes unchecked. The CDR3 totals 15 residues. Germline-derived CDR1 and CDR2 are SQVTM and ANQGSEA. The CDR3 is CSVEDGDRGLDEQYF.

The J gene is TRBJ1-1, the V gene TRBV29-1; TCRdb's D call, TRBD1, is unchecked because there is no DNA. Germline CDR1 SQVTM, CDR2 ANQGSEA. The CDR3 is made up of 13 amino acids. CDR3 sequence: CSVETGTNTEAFF.

The V and J genes are TRBV29-1 and TRBJ2-7; the D call of TRBD1 rests on TCRdb alone, since no DNA is present to check it. The CDR3 contains 11 residues. Looked up from germline, CDR1 is SQVTM and CDR2 is ANQGSEA. The chain's CDR3 is CSVRWGNEQYF.

This clonotype is medium-sized by frequency. The rearrangement joins TRBV29-1 to TRBJ2-1; TCRdb's D call, TRBD2, is unchecked because there is no DNA. Germline V gene sequence: CDR1 SQVTM, CDR2 ANQGSEA. The CDR3 loop spans 18 amino acids. The CDR3 here is CSVEGELAGGPGYNEQFF.

This rearrangement joins TRBV28 to TRBJ2-3; there is no DNA to check the TCRdb D call of TRBD2. In germline, CDR1 is MDHEN, CDR2 SYDVKM. The CDR3 loop spans 14 amino acids. The CDR3 loop reads CASSLAGESDTQYF. Drawing the rest from reference TRBV28 and TRBJ2-3, the complete variable domain is DVKVTQSSRYLVKRTGEKVFLECVQDMDHENMFWYRQDPGLGLRLIYFSYDVKMKEKGDIPEGYSVSREKKERFSLILESASTNQTSMYLCASSLAGESDTQYFGPGTRLTVL.

This clonotype is medium-sized by frequency. The chain uses TRBV29-1 and TRBJ2-1; TCRdb's D call of TRBD1 is untestable without DNA. This CDR3 has 15 amino acids. CDR1 and CDR2 from the germline V gene are SQVTM and ANQGSEA. CDR3: CSVEGPRQQHNEQFF.

The V call is TRBV7-8, the J call TRBJ2-1. The CDR3 is made up of 15 amino acids. CDR1 SGHVS and CDR2 FQNEAQ come from the germline V gene. The chain's CDR3 is CASSSSQGTYNEQFF.

The chain has TRBV12-3 or TRBV12-4 and TRBJ1-3; TCRdb proposes TRBD1, but this gene call is untestable without DNA. The CDR3 totals 14 residues. The chain's CDR3 is CASSPWTGIHTIYF.

The chain links TRBV6-2 or TRBV6-3 to TRBJ2-7; TCRdb's D call, TRBD1, is unchecked because there is no DNA. Germline lookup yields CDR1 MNHEY and CDR2 SVGEGT. The CDR3 consists of 17 residues. This CDR3 is CASRRGNGQITSYEQYF.